These 20 T cell receptor beta chains originate from one sample sequenced in a study of cytotoxic CD8 clonotypes in ibrutinib-treated CLL. Libraries were prepared by immunoSEQ multiplex PCR; TCRdb keeps only in-frame clonotypes and omits some of them. The data show hundreds of thousands of clones, around four fifths seen once. Specimen: PBMCs, collected before ibrutinib treatment. These receptors were collected from a human donor with chronic lymphocytic leukemia.

The rearrangement uses TRBV7-8 and TRBJ2-7, with D possibly being TRBD1 (6 bases). Germline V gene data show CDR1 as SGHVS and CDR2 as FQNEAQ. V was trimmed by 4 bases and J by 0 bases, leaving 13 bases between them. The CDR3 has 15 residues. CDR3 sequence reads: CASSSRQVLSYEQYF. CDR3 nucleotide sequence: TGTGCCAGCAGCTCGCGACAGGTCCTCTCCTACGAGCAGTACTTC.

The V call is TRBV5-6, the J call TRBJ2-5; 9 bases map to TRBD1. The CDR3 totals 15 residues. CDR1 and CDR2 (germline): SGHDT, YYEEEE. V shed 2 bases, J shed 4 bases, and the junction held 6 bases outside the gene matches. The CDR3 DNA reads TGTGCCAGCAGCTTCGCGGGGACAGGGATAGAGACCCAGTACTTC. Protein product: CASSFAGTGIETQYF.

The chain carries TRBV9 and TRBJ2-1; 13 bases fit TRBD2. The CDR3 sequence is 17 residues long. Germline V gene lookup returns CDR1 SGDLS and CDR2 YYNGEE. The V segment lost 2 bases and the J segment 5 bases; nucleotides outside the gene matches: 7. The CDR3: CASSVDPGLAGNNEQFF. The CDR3 bases are TGTGCCAGCAGCGTGGACCCGGGACTAGCGGGAAACAATGAGCAGTTCTTC.

This clone appeared a few times. V gene TRBV4-1 combines with J gene TRBJ1-3, with D unresolved. Germline V CDR1 and CDR2: MGHRA, YSYEKL. The germline V and J ends were trimmed by 0 bases and 8 bases, with 8 bases remaining between them. This CDR3 is 13 amino acids long. DNA of the CDR3: TGCGCCAGCAGCCAAGAAGGGAAGTACACCATATATTTT. Its protein is CASSQEGKYTIYF.

This chain uses TRBV9 with TRBJ2-1; maybe TRBD2 (6 bases). This CDR3 contains 14 residues. V was cut by 0 bases and J by 9 bases, with 13 bases left in between. Germline V CDR1 and CDR2: SGDLS, YYNGEE. The CDR3 sequence is CASSVVGVGGEQFF. CDR3 bases: TGTGCCAGCAGCGTAGTGGGGGTCGGGGGTGAGCAGTTCTTC.

The rearrangement joins TRBV10-3 to TRBJ2-1, with unresolved D. V was pared by 0 bases and J by 0 bases, with 6 bases between. Germline V gene data show CDR1 as ENHRY and CDR2 as SYGVKD. CDR3 length: 15 residues. The CDR3: CAISESFSSYNEQFF. CDR3 coding DNA: TGTGCCATCAGTGAGTCTTTCAGCTCCTACAATGAGCAGTTCTTC.

This clone was seen only once. The rearrangement joins TRBV14 to TRBJ2-2; D is possibly TRBD2 (6 bases). The CDR3 is 13 amino acids. Trimming cost V 7 bases and J 8 bases, with 14 bases left between them. Looked up from germline, CDR1 is SGHDN and CDR2 is FVKESK. CDR3 residues: CASTVGGLGELFF. CDR3 nucleotide sequence: TGTGCCAGCACCGTGGGAGGATTAGGGGAGCTGTTTTTT.

The rearrangement links TRBV18 to TRBJ2-7, with TRBD2 identical over 8 bases. Looked up from germline, CDR1 is KGHSH and CDR2 is LQKENI. The CDR3 totals 16 residues. V was pared by 1 base and J by 2 bases, with 7 bases of the junction left unmatched. The CDR3 DNA reads as TGTGCCAGCTCACCACGAGCGGGAGCTTTTACCTACGAGCAGTACTTC. This encodes CASSPRAGAFTYEQYF.

The V and J genes are TRBV9 and TRBJ1-1; D unresolved. This CDR3 contains 11 residues. V lost 4 bases to trimming and J lost 10 bases, with 11 bases between them. Germline lookup yields CDR1 SGDLS and CDR2 YYNGEE. Here the CDR3 DNA reads TGTGCCAGCAGCTTGATGAGCGCAGCTTTCTTT. Its protein product is CASSLMSAAFF.

This clone was seen a handful of times. Mismatch with germline at one junction end may stem from a read error. The V and J genes are TRBV19 and TRBJ2-7, with a possible D match to TRBD2 (6 bases). The CDR3 extends over 12 amino acids. CDR1 LNHDA and CDR2 SQIVND come from the germline V gene (reference sequence). The CDR3 is CASSMGGPSKHF. CDR3 bases: TGTGCCAGTAGTATGGGGGGACCTTCGAAGCACTTC.

In DNA form, the CDR3 reads TGTGCCAGCTCACCAGGGACCGAAGCTAACTATGGCTACACCTTC. Protein: CASSPGTEANYGYTF. This rearrangement joins TRBV18 to TRBJ1-2; possibly TRBD1 for D (5 bases). The CDR3 totals 15 residues. V lost 2 bases to trimming and J lost 0 bases, with 10 bases between them. Germline V gene lookup returns CDR1 KGHSH and CDR2 LQKENI.

The chain combines TRBV7-9 with TRBJ1-5; a possible D gene is TRBD1 (6 bases). Trimming stripped 5 bases from V and 2 bases from J, with 13 bases between. The CDR3 runs to 15 residues. Per the germline V gene, CDR1 is SEHNR and CDR2 is FQNEAQ (reference sequence). CDR3: CASSLSSGGNQPQHF. The DNA for the CDR3 is TGTGCCAGCAGCCTGTCTTCAGGGGGCAATCAGCCCCAGCATTTT.

The V gene is TRBV7-8, the J gene TRBJ2-7; no clear D. The CDR3 loop spans 13 amino acids. The germline V and J ends were trimmed by 1 base and 4 bases, with 8 bases remaining between them. The germline CDR1 and CDR2 sequences are SGHVS and FQNEAQ. The DNA of the CDR3 is TGTGCCAGCAGCTTAGGTGGTAAATACGAGCAGTACTTC. Protein product: CASSLGGKYEQYF.

The V and J genes are TRBV27 and TRBJ2-7, with TRBD2 matching over 10 bases. The CDR3 has 15 residues. Per germline, CDR1 MNHEY and CDR2 SMNVEV (reference sequence). The J segment lost 4 bases and the V segment lost 5 bases, leaving 8 bases of the junction unmatched. CDR3 protein: CASSPGLAETYEQYF. CDR3 DNA sequence: TGTGCCAGCAGTCCCGGACTAGCGGAGACATACGAGCAGTACTTC.

The chain couples TRBV30 to TRBJ2-3; the match to TRBD2 covers 10 bases. This CDR3 contains 15 residues. Looked up from germline, CDR1 is GTSNPN and CDR2 is SVGIG (reference sequence). Trimming at V came to 5 bases and at J to 2 bases, leaving 7 bases not matched to a gene. The CDR3 protein is CAWSLAGGTTDTQYF. The CDR3 coding sequence is TGTGCCTGGTCCTTAGCGGGAGGTACCACAGATACGCAGTATTTT.

The gene calls are TRBV4-3 and TRBJ2-7; 10 bases are a match to TRBD1. This CDR3 comprises 15 residues. V was pared by 1 base and J by 5 bases, with 5 bases of the junction left unmatched. The germline gives CDR1 LGHNA, CDR2 YSLEER. CDR3 region: CASSQGQGAFHEQYF. In DNA, the CDR3 is TGCGCCAGCAGCCAAGGACAGGGGGCTTTCCACGAGCAGTACTTC.

This clone has only one observation. This chain connects TRBV29-1 to TRBJ2-1; 11 nucleotides align to TRBD2. With V trimmed by 2 bases and J by 6 bases, 3 bases remained unmatched. CDR1 and CDR2 from the germline V gene are SQVTM and ANQGSEA. CDR3 length: 14 amino acids. Here the CDR3 reads CSVESLAGGNEQFF. In DNA, the CDR3 is TGCAGCGTTGAAAGCCTAGCGGGGGGCAATGAGCAGTTCTTC.

The gene calls are TRBV6-1 and TRBJ1-5; D may be TRBD1 (5 bases). In germline, CDR1 is MNHNS, CDR2 SASEGT. The CDR3 runs to 15 residues. V was cut by 5 bases and J by 1 base, with 12 bases left in between. The CDR3 DNA is TGTGCCAGCAGTTTCAGGGATTTCAGCAATCAGCCCCAGCATTTT. This codes for CASSFRDFSNQPQHF.

This clone was observed a single time. The chain joins TRBV28 to TRBJ2-7, with D possibly TRBD2 on 5 matching bases. The germline gives CDR1 MDHEN, CDR2 SYDVKM. The CDR3 covers 14 residues. Trimming shortened V by 7 bases and J by 1 base, and 14 bases separated the two germline ends. In nucleotides, the CDR3 is TGTGCCAGCACCGGGCGGGCGGTGTCCTACGAGCAGTACTTC. Translated, it gives CASTGRAVSYEQYF.

The rearrangement uses TRBV16 and TRBJ2-1; D remains unclear. Germline CDR1 and CDR2: KGHSY and FQNENV. This CDR3 is built from 15 residues. V lost 2 bases to trimming and J lost 3 bases, with 11 bases between them. The chain's CDR3 is CASSQVPILYNEQFF. The CDR3 nucleotides read TGTGCCAGCAGCCAAGTACCTATTCTCTACAATGAGCAGTTCTTC.